What follows describes a single TCR beta chain. The germline V gene has CDR1 LNHNV and CDR2 YYDKDF (reference sequence). Trimming removed 0 bases from V and 4 bases from J, with 12 bases in between. This CDR3 comprises 15 residues. Authors' methods: Estimation of nucleated cell counts was performed using reference gene primer amplification. TCRdb's copy holds only in-frame clones and misses some; the assay was immunoSEQ multiplex PCR. V, J and clone size derive from that table, while D and trimming were established from the DNA sequence. The sample records 84,000 or so clones, about 82% being singletons. The sample originates from a study of blood T cell repertoires in COVID-19. Study as a whole: The samples span acute and convalescent COVID-19 from the United States, Italy and Spain. Sample material is recorded as cDNA or gDNA derived from T cells, B-cell-depleted T cells, or PBMCs.

V is TRBV15 and J is TRBJ1-2, with D maybe TRBD1 (6 bases). This clonotype originated in an elderly man with active or convalescent COVID-19. Sequencing was carried out using peripheral blood. The CDR3 region is CATSRDSAGVYGYTF. The CDR3 DNA is TGTGCCACCAGCAGAGATTCGGCAGGGGTCTATGGCTACACCTTC.